A selection of T cell receptor beta chains follows, all from one sample in a study of Graves' ophthalmopathy and Graves' hyperthyroidism. TCRdb reanalysed the multiplex PCR reads using MiXCR and keeps one entry per CDR3 protein. The sample has over a million distinct CDR3 sequences; about 35% are singletons. The sequenced sample was peripheral blood or thyroid tissue (not recorded which). All receptors come from an adult man with Graves' hyperthyroidism. Both conserved end residues are trimmed from each CDR3. A D gene is named only where the DNA matches it firmly.

D: TRBD1
length: 13
V: TRBV2
CDR3: ASSSGQALREPRH

D: -
length: 10
V: TRBV9
CDR3: ASSSQISEQY

D: -
length: 15
V: TRBV15
CDR3: ATSSLQPAAGGTEAF

D: TRBD1
length: 12
V: TRBV15
CDR3: ATSRGQGTNEAF

D: TRBD2
length: 13
V: TRBV2
CDR3: ASSESPGGGETQY

D: TRBD1
length: 13
V: TRBV2
CDR3: ASSEAGTGSEKLF

D: TRBD1
length: 12
V: TRBV5-1
CDR3: ASSPTQGGTEAF

D: TRBD1
length: 13
V: TRBV7-2
CDR3: ASSPQGQDGGEQY

D: -
length: 11
V: TRBV7-8
CDR3: ASSLTISYEQY

D: -
length: 12
V: TRBV12-3/TRBV12-4
CDR3: ASRAKTPYTEAF

D: -
length: 11
V: TRBV5-4
CDR3: ASSLEGNYEQY

D: TRBD1
length: 13
V: TRBV6-6
CDR3: ASSDWTGQDTEAF

D: TRBD1
length: 13
V: TRBV7-2
CDR3: ASSPGQGLCQPQH

D: -
length: 14
V: TRBV4-3
CDR3: ASSPSQGLGNQPQH

D: -
length: 13
V: TRBV6-5
CDR3: ASSGNRVRNTEAF

D: -
length: 11
V: TRBV20-1
CDR3: SARRQGREKLF

D: -
length: 14
V: TRBV7-9
CDR3: ASSLLGAATNTEAF

D: -
length: 11
V: TRBV19
CDR3: ASSIDNNQPQH

D: TRBD1
length: 15
V: TRBV12-3/TRBV12-4
CDR3: ASRRTGFTWYQETQY

D: TRBD1
length: 11
V: TRBV29-1
CDR3: SVAGTGERPQY

D: -
length: 15
V: TRBV5-1
CDR3: ASKAGTGQYPNYGYT

D: TRBD1
length: 12
V: TRBV4-3
CDR3: ASSQDRGPYEQY

D: TRBD2
length: 15
V: TRBV10-3
CDR3: AISGTSRDSGTYEQY

D: -
length: 12
V: TRBV29-1
CDR3: SVDRATRNTEAF

D: -
length: 12
V: TRBV7-8
CDR3: ASSLGTDYYGYT

D: -
length: 12
V: TRBV7-2
CDR3: ASSLDRGVGEQY

D: -
length: 11
V: TRBV29-1
CDR3: SAVRGSTDTQY

D: -
length: 13
V: TRBV20-1
CDR3: SAPRQGSRGYGYT

D: TRBD1
length: 13
V: TRBV7-2
CDR3: ASSFRDSNSYEQY

D: TRBD1
length: 13
V: TRBV19
CDR3: ASSIDQGEKYEAF

D: TRBD1
length: 15
V: TRBV6-6
CDR3: ASRDRGREAGANVLT

D: -
length: 16
V: TRBV4-3
CDR3: ASSQDWGATSGANVLT

D: -
length: 13
V: TRBV24-1
CDR3: ATSDPRGAGYEQY

D: TRBD2
length: 11
V: TRBV20-1
CDR3: SAKREALETQY

D: -
length: 13
V: TRBV9
CDR3: ASSGFGGSSYEQY

D: TRBD1
length: 14
V: TRBV19
CDR3: ASSIIRTGDQETQY

D: TRBD1
length: 13
V: TRBV7-2
CDR3: ASSSGQGRRNEQF

D: -
length: 13
V: TRBV29-1
CDR3: SVPARASGYETQY

D: -
length: 13
V: TRBV4-3
CDR3: ASSQDRPGVYEQY

D: -
length: 11
V: TRBV19
CDR3: ASSWVGSHEQY